The rows below give T cell receptor beta chains drawn from one sample of a study of cytomegalovirus exposure and HLA in healthy donors. Some clones are missing from TCRdb's copy, which holds only in-frame ones; the method was immunoSEQ multiplex PCR. This table has approximately 170,000 clones, approximately 67% appearing once. The sequenced sample consisted of PBMCs. These TCRs come from a woman aged 18-29 years in good health and CMV-seropositive. Both conserved end residues are part of each CDR3. Each record gives: D gene, J gene, V gene, CDR3 length, clone size, CDR3 DNA, CDR3 protein. A D gene is named only where the DNA matches it firmly. A row's size may be missing; if present it is once, few, many or a size class.

d_gene: NA
j_gene: TRBJ2-1
v_gene: TRBV5-6
len: 16
abundance: NA
CDR3nt: TGTGCCAGCAGCCCCCAGGACTACGATTCCTACAATGAGCAGTTCTTC
CDR3aa: CASSPQDYDSYNEQFF

d_gene: NA
j_gene: TRBJ1-2
v_gene: TRBV5-1
len: 14
abundance: NA
CDR3nt: TGCGCCAGCAGCTTCACTGCAGGGAACTATGGCTACACCTTC
CDR3aa: CASSFTAGNYGYTF

d_gene: NA
j_gene: TRBJ2-2
v_gene: TRBV4-1
len: 17
abundance: NA
CDR3nt: TGCGCCAGCAGCCAAGAGGATGTCAGGCTATATACCGGGGAGCTGTTTTTT
CDR3aa: CASSQEDVRLYTGELFF

d_gene: NA
j_gene: TRBJ2-3
v_gene: TRBV4-1
len: 15
abundance: NA
CDR3nt: TGCGCCAGCAGCCAAGAGTACAGACCCACAGATACGCAGTATTTT
CDR3aa: CASSQEYRPTDTQYF

d_gene: NA
j_gene: TRBJ2-5
v_gene: TRBV11-2
len: 14
abundance: NA
CDR3nt: TGTGCCAGCAGCTTAGGACACAACCAAGAGACCCAGTACTTC
CDR3aa: CASSLGHNQETQYF

d_gene: TRBD2
j_gene: TRBJ2-3
v_gene: TRBV11-2
len: 17
abundance: NA
CDR3nt: TGTGCCAGCAGCCCCGGACTAGCGGGAGAGGGGGAAGATACGCAGTATTTT
CDR3aa: CASSPGLAGEGEDTQYF

d_gene: NA
j_gene: TRBJ1-1
v_gene: TRBV18
len: 15
abundance: few
CDR3nt: TGTGCCAGCTCACCACGTCGTGCGGGGGGATTCGAAGCTTTCTTT
CDR3aa: CASSPRRAGGFEAFF

d_gene: NA
j_gene: TRBJ2-7
v_gene: TRBV18
len: 14
abundance: NA
CDR3nt: TGTGCCAGCTCACCCCTTCGGGGTGCCTACGAGCAGTACTTC
CDR3aa: CASSPLRGAYEQYF

d_gene: TRBD1
j_gene: TRBJ1-1
v_gene: TRBV15
len: 16
abundance: NA
CDR3nt: TGTGCCACCAGCAGAGATGAGACAGGGGCTGTCACTGAAGCTTTCTTT
CDR3aa: CATSRDETGAVTEAFF

d_gene: NA
j_gene: TRBJ2-4
v_gene: TRBV27
len: 19
abundance: NA
CDR3nt: TGTGCCAGCAGTTTATCCTTCTCACTTGGGGAGTCAGCCAAAAACATTCAGTACTTC
CDR3aa: CASSLSFSLGESAKNIQYF

d_gene: TRBD1
j_gene: TRBJ1-1
v_gene: TRBV28
len: 17
abundance: NA
CDR3nt: TGTGCCAGCAGTTTGGGGACAGGGGGCGTGGGAGGGACTGAAGCTTTCTTT
CDR3aa: CASSLGTGGVGGTEAFF

d_gene: TRBD1
j_gene: TRBJ2-7
v_gene: TRBV30
len: 12
abundance: NA
CDR3nt: TGTGCCTGGAATCCAGGGGGCTACGAGCAGTACTTC
CDR3aa: CAWNPGGYEQYF

d_gene: NA
j_gene: TRBJ2-7
v_gene: TRBV5-1
len: 13
abundance: NA
CDR3nt: TGCGCCAGCAGCTTGCTCAGTTCCTACGAGCAGTACTTC
CDR3aa: CASSLLSSYEQYF

d_gene: TRBD1
j_gene: TRBJ2-7
v_gene: TRBV15
len: 15
abundance: NA
CDR3nt: TGTGCCACCAGCAGAGTAGGGGGCGTTCCGAGGGAGCAGTACTTC
CDR3aa: CATSRVGGVPREQYF